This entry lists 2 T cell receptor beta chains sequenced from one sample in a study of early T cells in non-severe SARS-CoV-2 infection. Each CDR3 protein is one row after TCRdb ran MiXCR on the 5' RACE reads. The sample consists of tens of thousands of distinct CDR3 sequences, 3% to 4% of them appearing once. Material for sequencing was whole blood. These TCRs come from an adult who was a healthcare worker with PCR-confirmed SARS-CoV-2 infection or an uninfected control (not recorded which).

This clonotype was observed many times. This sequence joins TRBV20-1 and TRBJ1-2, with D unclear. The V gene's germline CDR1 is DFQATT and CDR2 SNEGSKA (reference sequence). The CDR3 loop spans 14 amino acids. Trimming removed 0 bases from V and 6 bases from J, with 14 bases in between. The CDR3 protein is CSARDPGRSDGYTF. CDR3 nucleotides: TGCAGTGCTAGAGATCCCGGGCGGTCGGATGGCTACACCTTC.

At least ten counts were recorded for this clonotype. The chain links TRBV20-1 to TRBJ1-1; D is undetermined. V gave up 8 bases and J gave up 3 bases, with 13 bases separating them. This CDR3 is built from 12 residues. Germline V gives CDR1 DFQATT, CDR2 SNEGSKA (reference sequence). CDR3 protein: CSLNGGDTEAFF. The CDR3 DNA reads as TGCAGTCTCAACGGTGGGGACACTGAAGCTTTCTTT.